The clone carrying this T cell receptor (beta chain) was seen a handful of times. Its antigen is undetermined. Some clones are missing from TCRdb's copy, which holds only in-frame ones; the method was immunoSEQ multiplex PCR. The table lists just over 40,000 clones, 85% to 90% of them singletons. The sample belongs to a study of lymphopenia after photon versus proton radiotherapy. The V end lost 3 bases, the J end lost 7 bases, and 12 bases lay between the germline ends. Germline-derived CDR1 and CDR2 are MDHEN and SYDVKM. CDR3 length: 13 amino acids. Overall study results and limits: Post-nadir diversity loss with photons came from oligoclonal expansion, particularly CD8+ Temra cells.

Sequenced material: peripheral blood, taken from a patient treated with proton-based radiotherapy. The chain recombines TRBV28 with TRBJ1-2; D unresolved. The sequence was collected from a woman aged 70-85 years with pancreatic cancer. Some clones in this sample may be carry-over from other donors' samples. As DNA, the CDR3 is TGTGCCAGCAGTTTGCCCGCGGTGCGTGGCTACACCTTC. Amino acids: CASSLPAVRGYTF.